The clone carrying this T cell receptor (beta chain) has just a few counts. The sample originates from a study of blood T cell repertoires in COVID-19. Study in general: The cDNA or gDNA used as material had been derived from T cells, B-cell-depleted T cells, or PBMCs.

The method was immunoSEQ multiplex PCR; TCRdb's version includes in-frame clones alone and lacks a portion of them. The sample has about 220,000 clones; around 83% are singletons. This TCR came from a man aged 50-59 years with active or convalescent COVID-19. The sequenced material came from peripheral blood.

CDR3 amino acids: CASIRDRNTGELFF. The DNA of the CDR3 is TGTGCCAGCATCAGGGACAGGAACACCGGGGAGCTGTTTTTT. This chain joins TRBV2 and TRBJ2-2, with 7 bases that match TRBD1. V lost 7 bases and J lost 1; bases outside the gene matches: 3. The CDR3 sequence is 14 residues long. Germline V gives CDR1 SNHLY, CDR2 FYNNEI. The whole variable domain, filled in from reference TRBV2 and TRBJ2-2, reads EPEVTQTPSHQVTQMGQEVILRCVPISNHLYFYWYRQILGQKVEFLVSFYNNEISEKSEIFDDQFSVERPDGSNFTLKIRSTKLEDSAMYFCASIRDRNTGELFFGEGSRLTVL.